This T cell receptor beta chain was found in a study of cytomegalovirus exposure and HLA in healthy donors. Study-wide findings and caveats: Donors belonging to an Asian-associated ancestry cluster reportedly showed fewer N-insertions in productive TCRs than the 666-donor mean, according to what a later analysis found. Rare TCR sequences predominated, though certain public TCRs were found in many donors. The majority of CMV-associated TCR beta chains were reported as apparently HLA-restricted in a later analysis.

As regards this clone: Its antigen remains unknown.

Sampled while nominally healthy, donors likely had unrecorded immune exposures. PCR involved 60 Vbeta and 13 Jbeta primers. Produced via immunoSEQ multiplex PCR; TCRdb's table is partial and in-frame only. The sample contains 180,000 or so clones, roughly 79% of which appear only once. V lost 5 bases and J 0 bases, leaving 11 bases between the germline ends. The CDR3 consists of 14 residues. Germline V gene data show CDR1 as LNHDA and CDR2 as SQIVND (reference sequence). The receptor's source is a man in his forties or fifties in good health and CMV-seropositive. The chain employs TRBV19 and TRBJ2-7; no clear D gene. Sequenced input: PBMCs. The CDR3 region has the DNA TGTGCCAGTAGTGCTCGCGTAAGCTCCTACGAGCAGTACTTC. It specifies CASSARVSSYEQYF.